This record looks at one T cell receptor (beta chain) sequence and its context. Its antigen is not known. The data were obtained in a study of cytomegalovirus exposure and HLA in healthy donors. Study-level findings and limits: In vitro experiments confirmed that a few CMV-associated chains were specific for CMV antigens.

With V trimmed by 8 bases and J by 3 bases, 10 bases remained unmatched. The CDR3 extends over 15 amino acids. The V gene's germline CDR1 is MDHEN and CDR2 SYDVKM. Clones were sequenced by immunoSEQ multiplex PCR, and TCRdb holds only the in-frame ones, with some missing. The sample contains about 120,000 clones, 95% to 97% of which appear only once. The specimen was PBMCs. The chain is built from TRBV28 and TRBJ1-1, with 9 bases matching TRBD1. This TCR was sampled from a man between 18 and 29 years old in good health and CMV-seronegative. CDR3 region: CASATGGTAYTEAFF. The CDR3 DNA follows: TGTGCCAGCGCAACAGGGGGCACCGCGTACACTGAAGCTTTCTTT. Complete variable domain (other parts from reference TRBV28 and TRBJ1-1): DVKVTQSSRYLVKRTGEKVFLECVQDMDHENMFWYRQDPGLGLRLIYFSYDVKMKEKGDIPEGYSVSREKKERFSLILESASTNQTSMYLCASATGGTAYTEAFFGQGTRLTVV.